A selection of T cell receptor beta chains follows, all from one sample in a study of cytomegalovirus exposure and HLA in healthy donors. Sequencing used immunoSEQ multiplex PCR; TCRdb keeps in-frame clones, though not all of them. The data show about 140,000 clones, around 75% seen once. Sequencing input: PBMCs. Receptor source: a woman aged 40 to 49 in good health and CMV-seronegative. Both conserved end residues are trimmed from each CDR3.

v_call cdr3_length cdr3_aa
TRBV6-6 12 ASRIGASTYGYT
TRBV6-1 11 ASSVRGSGELF
TRBV5-8 15 ASSPIVLASEVNEQF
TRBV6-5 14 ASSYGGGQGFDEQF
TRBV11-2 12 ASSGQIDYNEQF
TRBV7-6 13 ASSLIAGGPNEQF
TRBV13 12 ASSLGTGKTEQY
TRBV2 13 ASTGQGELTDTQY
TRBV30 14 AWSGGGDRGNYGYT
TRBV4-1 12 ASTIGDYTGELF
TRBV9 14 ASSPLPWDRPNEQY
TRBV5-1 13 ASSGGLAGTGELF
TRBV19 13 ASSIGRSSQETQY
TRBV5-8 13 ASSDGQANIYEQY
TRBV2 14 ASSSVPDSLNQPQH
TRBV6-4 13 ASSISSGGADTQY
TRBV5-6 13 ASSLDRGLNQPQH
TRBV27 12 ASSLNQGSSPLH
TRBV6-5 12 VARRGGSGTEAF
TRBV2 8 ATSGYGYT
TRBV30 11 ACEQGPNQPQH
TRBV7-8 16 ASSLPGQGGTEIYGYT
TRBV6-1 12 ASISPSVYSPLH
TRBV5-1 13 ASSLGTSGQETQY
TRBV19 13 ASSIWSGRGYEQY
TRBV5-1 13 ASSSQDRVGYEQY
TRBV6-1 13 ASTSQGSGANVLT
TRBV18 13 ASSPFPRLGEKLF
TRBV7-6 11 ASSLGQGYGYT
TRBV13 13 ASSMTSGSRETQY
TRBV27 12 ASNPWPGAGELF
TRBV13 14 ASSEVWGGRDNEQF
TRBV11-2 10 ASSLVGQPQH
TRBV4-1 13 ASSPMAGPLDGYT
TRBV5-1 13 ASSLSLPGQAEAF
TRBV29-1 12 SVEKGTGGYEQY
TRBV18 13 ASSPPGTGVHEQY
TRBV27 14 ASSLAPGTGDYGYT
TRBV7-6 12 ASSLDPGTYEQY
TRBV7-9 13 ASSLRLAGRETQY
TRBV7-9 15 ASSPARLAGDTDTQY
TRBV6-5 12 ASSGLDEIYEQY
TRBV5-6 13 ASSLGGRDSYGYT
TRBV5-6 13 ASSENGVAGAEQY
TRBV6-5 11 ASSYSTTDTQY
TRBV25-1 10 ASSVTGYGYT
TRBV6-5 13 ASRETEYSNQPQH
TRBV2 12 ASSEGQGNQPQH
TRBV9 13 ASSYSYHSNQPQH
TRBV7-2 11 ASSQKSGTEAF
TRBV2 12 ASSETGGDGPQH
TRBV28 11 ASRWTGSYEQY
TRBV18 12 ASSSEGVFGGYT
TRBV27 13 ASRTGQATRETQY
TRBV19 13 ASSPLRGYTDTQY